This entry lists 18 T cell receptor beta chains sequenced from one sample in a study of T cell repertoires in cytomegalovirus infection. From the reads, TCRdb called clonotypes with MiXCR, one entry per CDR3 protein. The sample has more than 650,000 distinct CDR3 sequences; less than 40% are singletons. Sequenced input: PBMCs. The receptors stem from a human donor in good health (CMV status not recorded). Some clones in this sample may be carry-over from other donors' samples.

This sequence joins TRBV2 and TRBJ1-5; TRBD1 matches at 8 bases. Germline V lookup: CDR1 SNHLY, CDR2 FYNNEI. The junction had 4 bases not matched to a gene; V was cut back by 8 bases and J by 4 bases. The CDR3 sequence is 13 residues long. The CDR3 protein is CASLGQGNQPQHF. CDR3 nucleotide sequence: TGTGCCAGCCTCGGACAGGGTAATCAGCCCCAGCATTTT. The entire variable domain, with the rest obtained from reference TRBV2 and TRBJ1-5, is as follows: EPEVTQTPSHQVTQMGQEVILRCVPISNHLYFYWYRQILGQKVEFLVSFYNNEISEKSEIFDDQFSVERPDGSNFTLKIRSTKLEDSAMYFCASLGQGNQPQHFGDGTRLSIL.

This clonotype was seen ten or more times. V usage is TRBV7-2 and J usage is TRBJ2-7, with 8 positions matching TRBD2. This CDR3 spans 16 amino acids. Germline V gene lookup returns CDR1 SGHTA and CDR2 FQGNSA. V shed 1 base and J 8 bases; nucleotides not matched to a gene: 13. The chain's CDR3 is CASSLVAGLGLDKQYF. CDR3 bases: TGTGCCAGCAGCTTAGTCGCGGGACTAGGATTAGACAAGCAGTACTTC.

This clonotype was picked up a small number of times. The rearrangement links TRBV6-2 or TRBV6-3 to TRBJ2-3; no definite D call. V was clipped by 5 bases and J by 7 bases, with 7 bases between them. The CDR3 sequence is 11 residues long. Germline V gene data show CDR1 as MNHEY and CDR2 as SVGEGT. CDR3 sequence (DNA): TGTGCCAGCAGTACCTCTAATACGCAGTATTTT. It yields the protein CASSTSNTQYF.

This clonotype was detected only a few times. The chain couples TRBV7-9 to TRBJ1-6; 7 bases match TRBD1. V shed 3 bases, J shed 9 bases, and the junction held 5 bases outside the gene matches. The CDR3 extends over 14 amino acids. Germline V gene lookup returns CDR1 SEHNR and CDR2 FQNEAQ (reference sequence). CDR3 region: CASSLTGIGSPLHF. The CDR3 DNA is TGTGCCAGCAGCTTGACAGGGATCGGTTCACCCCTCCACTTT.

The chain has TRBV28 and TRBJ1-5; D uncertain. This CDR3 is 12 amino acids long. CDR1 is MDHEN, CDR2 SYDVKM, per germline. Deletions cut 4 bases from V and 9 bases from J, with 10 bases between. CDR3 DNA sequence: TGTGCCAGCAGTTCAACTACACCGCCCCAGCATTTT. It specifies CASSSTTPPQHF.

This chain connects TRBV29-1 to TRBJ2-7; TRBD1 matches at 7 bases. V lost 5 bases to trimming and J lost 6 bases; unmatched junction nucleotides: 10. Germline values: CDR1 SQVTM, CDR2 ANQGSEA. The CDR3 extends over 13 amino acids. CDR3 bases: TGCAGCGTTAGATGGACAGGTAATGCCGAGCAGTACTTC. It specifies CSVRWTGNAEQYF.

The V gene is TRBV28, the J gene TRBJ2-3; D perhaps matches TRBD1 (6 bases). Germline CDR1 reads MDHEN; CDR2 reads SYDVKM. The length of the CDR3 is 12 residues. The V end was cut by 4 bases, the J end by 10 bases, with 12 bases between. CDR3 nucleotide sequence: TGTGCCAGCAGTTCCGGGACAAAGGCGCAGTATTTT. This translates into CASSSGTKAQYF.

This clonotype was detected only a few times. The chain combines TRBV5-6 with TRBJ1-1; D is perhaps TRBD1 (5 bases). V shed 0 bases and J shed 0 bases, with 12 bases lying between them. This CDR3 spans 16 amino acids. The germline V gene has CDR1 SGHDT and CDR2 YYEEEE. The CDR3 DNA is TGTGCCAGCAGCTTGGTACGGGAGGGGATGAACACTGAAGCTTTCTTT. Amino acid sequence: CASSLVREGMNTEAFF.

V gene TRBV27 combines with J gene TRBJ2-3; D tentatively reads TRBD1 or TRBD2 (5 bases each). Deletions cut 6 bases from V and 1 base from J, with 38 bases between. The CDR3 totals 23 residues. Germline CDR1 and CDR2: MNHEY and SMNVEV (reference sequence). This CDR3 is CASRVLGHSGRDMVATGTDTQYF. In DNA, the CDR3 is TGTGCCAGCAGAGTACTCGGACACTCCGGGCGCGATATGGTAGCGACAGGCACAGATACGCAGTATTTT.

This clonotype appeared a few times. This chain joins TRBV10-3 and TRBJ1-2; no clear D gene. CDR1 ENHRY and CDR2 SYGVKD come from the germline V gene. Trimming took 2 bases from V and 4 from J, leaving 8 bases between them. The CDR3 sequence is 13 residues long. In DNA, the CDR3 is TGTGCCATCAGTGAGCGCCAGACCTATGGCTACACCTTC. This gives the protein CAISERQTYGYTF.

The genes are TRBV29-1 and TRBJ1-2, with D hard to call. The CDR3 length is 10 residues. V gave up 7 bases and J gave up 6 bases, with 9 bases separating them. Per germline, CDR1 SQVTM and CDR2 ANQGSEA. The CDR3 DNA is TGCAGCGCAGCTCAAAATGGCTACACCTTC. Protein: CSAAQNGYTF.

The genes are TRBV29-1 and TRBJ1-1; perhaps TRBD1 as D (6 bases). V lost 3 bases to trimming and J lost 0 bases, with 11 bases between them. CDR1 is SQVTM and CDR2 is ANQGSEA in the germline V gene. The CDR3 spans 14 residues. This CDR3 is CSVEDSPMNTEAFF. The CDR3 DNA reads as TGCAGCGTTGAGGACAGTCCCATGAACACTGAAGCTTTCTTT.

V gene TRBV28 combines with J gene TRBJ2-1, with D possibly being TRBD1 (7 bases). The ends were cut back, 5 bases at V and 6 bases at J, with 17 bases in the middle. The CDR3 spans 15 residues. Germline V lookup: CDR1 MDHEN, CDR2 SYDVKM. The CDR3 reads CASSPQGQGGNEQFF. In DNA form, the CDR3 reads TGTGCCAGCAGTCCTCAGGGGCAGGGGGGCAATGAGCAGTTCTTC. Supplemented by reference TRBV28 and TRBJ2-1, the full variable domain reads DVKVTQSSRYLVKRTGEKVFLECVQDMDHENMFWYRQDPGLGLRLIYFSYDVKMKEKGDIPEGYSVSREKKERFSLILESASTNQTSMYLCASSPQGQGGNEQFFGPGTRLTVL.

This clonotype appeared a few times. The chain couples TRBV7-9 to TRBJ2-5; D perhaps matches TRBD2 (7 bases). The CDR3 spans 14 residues. Trimming took off 5 bases at V and 4 bases at J, with 14 bases between the two ends. Germline values: CDR1 SEHNR, CDR2 FQNEAQ (reference sequence). The DNA of the CDR3 is TGTGCCAGCAGCGTCGGGGGGCCATTAGAGACCCAGTACTTC. Protein product: CASSVGGPLETQYF.

The chain recombines TRBV7-2 with TRBJ2-3; TRBD1 or TRBD2 may be the D gene (6 bases each). V lost 1 base and J lost 2, with 16 bases in between. The germline V gene encodes CDR1 SGHTA and CDR2 FQGNSA. The CDR3 extends over 17 amino acids. Here the CDR3 reads CASSLVGGGGFTDTQYF. CDR3 DNA: TGTGCCAGCAGCTTAGTAGGGGGAGGCGGATTCACAGATACGCAGTATTTT.

The chain carries TRBV7-4 and TRBJ1-4; D is unresolved. Per germline, CDR1 SGHVT and CDR2 SQSDAQ. The V and J ends lost 5 bases and 0 bases respectively, with 16 bases between them. The CDR3 spans 17 residues. The CDR3 nucleotides are TGTGCCAGCAGCCCGGCGCCCTCGAGGGCAACTAATGAAAAACTGTTTTTT. As protein: CASSPAPSRATNEKLFF.

The chain carries TRBV11-2 and TRBJ2-1; D is undetermined. Germline CDR1 is SGHAT and CDR2 is FQNNGV. Trimming took off 1 base at V and 9 bases at J, with 4 bases between the two ends. CDR3 length equals 11 residues. CDR3 in DNA: TGTGCCAGCAGCTTAGCCCGTGAGCAGTTCTTC. Translation gives CASSLAREQFF.

This clonotype was counted ten times or more. The chain has TRBV20-1 and TRBJ2-1; 7 bases line up with TRBD2. The V segment lost 7 bases and the J segment 3 bases; nucleotides outside the gene matches: 3. Germline V gene lookup returns CDR1 DFQATT and CDR2 SNEGSKA (reference sequence). The CDR3 is made up of 12 amino acids. The CDR3 loop reads CSGGRGYNEQFF. In DNA, the CDR3 is TGCAGTGGGGGGAGGGGCTACAATGAGCAGTTCTTC.